A single sample is the source of the 27 T cell receptor beta chains below, sequenced in a study of blood T cell repertoires in COVID-19. TCRdb's table, derived via immunoSEQ multiplex PCR, lists solely in-frame clones and lacks some. This sample has more than 40,000 clones, with 80% to 90% found just once. Sequencing used peripheral blood. These receptors came from a human donor in a cohort sampled during active COVID-19. The donor label of this sample is uncertain.

The V gene is TRBV13, the J gene TRBJ2-5; 9 bases match TRBD2. This CDR3 is built from 19 residues. V dropped 2 bases and J dropped 5; count of bases not matched to a gene: 18. From germline, CDR1 is PRHDT and CDR2 FYEKMQ (reference sequence). This CDR3 reads CASSLRPEGSGGPRETQYF. In nucleotides, the CDR3 is TGTGCCAGCAGCTTAAGGCCCGAGGGTAGCGGGGGTCCTCGGGAGACCCAGTACTTC.

This chain connects TRBV6-5 to TRBJ2-7; 7 bases line up with TRBD1. V was clipped by 6 bases and J by 0 bases; unmatched bases: 8. The V gene's germline CDR1 is MNHEY and CDR2 SVGAGI. The CDR3 spans 15 residues. The CDR3 sequence: CASRPRTGGSYEQYF. Here the CDR3 DNA reads TGTGCCAGCAGACCGCGGACAGGCGGCTCCTACGAGCAGTACTTC.

The chain is built from TRBV27 and TRBJ2-4; 9 bases fit TRBD1. The CDR3 loop spans 15 amino acids. Germline CDR1 and CDR2: MNHEY and SMNVEV (reference sequence). Unmatched junction bases numbered 2, after V lost 1 base and J lost 4 bases. The CDR3 sequence is CASSLWGQGKNIQYF. The CDR3 bases are TGTGCCAGCAGTTTATGGGGACAGGGTAAAAACATTCAGTACTTC.

The chain combines TRBV5-1 with TRBJ2-1; 9 bases map to TRBD1. This CDR3 contains 15 residues. Trimming cost V 2 bases and J 4 bases; bases outside gene matches: 4. CDR1 and CDR2 (germline): SGHRS, YFSETQ. DNA of the CDR3: TGCGCCAGCAGCTTCGGACAGGGGAAGTACAATGAGCAGTTCTTC. It codes for CASSFGQGKYNEQFF.

The chain is built from TRBV27 and TRBJ1-2, with D perhaps TRBD1 (5 bases). V dropped 5 bases and J dropped 8 bases, with 12 bases sitting between them. Germline CDR1 is MNHEY and CDR2 is SMNVEV (reference sequence). The CDR3 spans 12 residues. This chain's CDR3 is CASSTVGGGYTF. DNA of the CDR3: TGTGCCAGCAGTACGGTGGGGGGAGGCTACACCTTC.

This sequence joins TRBV6-5 and TRBJ1-1; maybe TRBD1 (6 bases). Germline CDR1 and CDR2: MNHEY and SVGAGI. V lost 7 bases and J 0 bases, leaving 9 bases between the germline ends. The CDR3 has 13 residues. The CDR3 sequence is CASTGQMNTEAFF. In DNA form, the CDR3 reads TGTGCCAGCACCGGACAGATGAACACTGAAGCTTTCTTT.

V gene TRBV5-6 combines with J gene TRBJ1-4; D is unresolved. The V gene lost 5 bases and the J gene lost 4 bases, with 15 bases spanning the gap. CDR1 SGHDT and CDR2 YYEEEE come from the germline V gene. This CDR3 comprises 15 residues. CDR3 in amino acids: CASSFTGKINEKLFF. Written as DNA, the CDR3 is TGTGCCAGCAGTTTTACCGGGAAGATTAATGAAAAACTGTTTTTT.

DNA for the CDR3: TGTGCCACCAGCAGAGACCTGTTGACGACACGCCGAAACACCATATATTTT. Its protein product is CATSRDLLTTRRNTIYF. The chain combines TRBV15 with TRBJ1-3; D ambiguous. Trimming left V 0 bases short and J 5 bases short, with 17 bases between. Germline CDR1 reads LNHNV; CDR2 reads YYDKDF (reference sequence). This CDR3 region has 17 residues.

This clone appeared a single time. This chain connects TRBV10-3 to TRBJ1-1; 7 bases are shared with TRBD1. The CDR3 spans 16 residues. Germline V gene data show CDR1 as ENHRY and CDR2 as SYGVKD. The V gene end was trimmed by 3 bases and the J gene end by 3 bases; junction bases not matched to a gene: 10. The DNA of the CDR3 is TGTGCCATCAGTGATCCGGGACAGCCTTCGGACACTGAAGCTTTCTTT. Translated, it gives CAISDPGQPSDTEAFF.

The V and J genes are TRBV7-9 and TRBJ1-1; D ambiguous. The CDR3 extends over 14 amino acids. Germline CDR1 and CDR2: SEHNR and FQNEAQ (reference sequence). V was clipped by 4 bases and J by 4 bases, with 13 bases between them. CDR3 coding DNA: TGTGCCAGCAGCTCCGTTCGGGTCGGCACTGAAGCTTTCTTT. It specifies CASSSVRVGTEAFF.

The chain links TRBV15 to TRBJ1-2, with D maybe TRBD1 (6 bases). Germline CDR1 is LNHNV and CDR2 is YYDKDF (reference sequence). The V and J ends lost 2 bases and 4 bases respectively, with 11 bases between them. The CDR3 length is 14 residues. This CDR3 reads CATSRSTGGYGYTF. CDR3 nucleotides: TGTGCCACCAGCAGATCGACAGGCGGCTATGGCTACACCTTC. The whole variable domain, remainder taken from reference TRBV15 and TRBJ1-2, is DAMVIQNPRYQVTQFGKPVTLSCSQTLNHNVMYWYQQKSSQAPKLLFHYYDKDFNNEADTPDNFQSRRPNTSFCFLDIRSPGLGDTAMYLCATSRSTGGYGYTFGSGTRLTVV.

The chain is built from TRBV5-1 and TRBJ2-2; possibly TRBD2 for D (5 bases). With 0 bases removed from V and 0 bases from J, the gap between germline ends came to 12 bases. Germline CDR1 SGHRS, CDR2 YFSETQ. The CDR3 runs to 17 residues. CDR3 loop: CASSLVGGRANTGELFF. The CDR3 DNA is TGCGCCAGCAGCTTGGTCGGAGGTCGCGCGAACACCGGGGAGCTGTTTTTT.

The J gene is TRBJ2-5, the V gene TRBV6-2 or TRBV6-3; 11 positions agree with TRBD2. With V trimmed by 3 bases and J by 1 base, 7 bases remained unmatched. The CDR3 covers 17 residues. In germline, CDR1 is MNHEY, CDR2 SVGEGT. CDR3 DNA: TGTGCCAGCAGTTATGGGCTAGCGGGGGGAAGCCAAGAGACCCAGTACTTC. This sequence encodes CASSYGLAGGSQETQYF.

The rearrangement joins TRBV19 to TRBJ2-2, with D perhaps matching TRBD2 (6 bases). V lost 0 bases and J lost 3, with 11 bases in between. Germline CDR1 LNHDA, CDR2 SQIVND (reference sequence). This CDR3 has 16 residues. The CDR3 nucleotides are TGTGCCAGTAGTATAGATGCAGGGAGGTACACCGGGGAGCTGTTTTTT. Residues: CASSIDAGRYTGELFF.

The chain employs TRBV19 and TRBJ2-5; 8 bases are a match to TRBD1. The germline CDR1 and CDR2 sequences are LNHDA and SQIVND (reference sequence). V dropped 1 base and J dropped 4; count of bases not matched to a gene: 5. The CDR3 contains 15 residues. The CDR3 loop reads CASSIATTGVETQYF. The CDR3 nucleotides read TGTGCCAGTAGTATAGCTACGACAGGGGTAGAGACCCAGTACTTC. The complete variable domain, with remaining parts taken from reference TRBV19 and TRBJ2-5, reads DGGITQSPKYLFRKEGQNVTLSCEQNLNHDAMYWYRQDPGQGLRLIYYSQIVNDFQKGDIAEGYSVSREKKESFPLTVTSAQKNPTAFYLCASSIATTGVETQYFGPGTRLLVL.

This clone was recorded once. V and J are TRBV9 and TRBJ2-3; a weak D match, TRBD2 (5 bases). From germline, CDR1 is SGDLS and CDR2 YYNGEE. The CDR3 totals 14 residues. V lost 4 bases, J lost 2 bases, and 11 bases lay in between. The CDR3 DNA is TGTGCCAGCAGCCGGAGCGGTGACACAGATACGCAGTATTTT. This encodes CASSRSGDTDTQYF.

The chain joins TRBV4-1 to TRBJ2-3; the D is unclear. This CDR3 spans 17 amino acids. V shed 1 base and J shed 6 bases, with 20 bases lying between them. Germline V CDR1 and CDR2: MGHRA, YSYEKL. The DNA for the CDR3 is TGCGCCAGCAGCCAAGTCGTGAGCGAAACCGTTAAGGATACGCAGTATTTT. Translated: CASSQVVSETVKDTQYF.

The chain links TRBV7-6 to TRBJ1-2; 8 bases are shared with TRBD1. The CDR3 contains 14 residues. Germline trimming cut 4 bases from V and 8 bases from J; bases unmatched to any gene: 9. Per germline, CDR1 SGHVS and CDR2 FNYEAQ. The CDR3 DNA reads TGTGCCAGCAGCTCCACCGGGACAGGAGGCGGCTACACCTTC. As protein: CASSSTGTGGGYTF.

The chain joins TRBV5-1 to TRBJ2-5; D is uncertain. The CDR3 sequence is 14 residues long. V shed 3 bases and J shed 1 base, with 10 bases lying between them. From germline, CDR1 is SGHRS and CDR2 YFSETQ. Written as DNA, the CDR3 is TGCGCCAGCAGCTCCCAGGATCTCCAAGAGACCCAGTACTTC. Protein: CASSSQDLQETQYF. The full variable domain, in which reference TRBV5-1 and TRBJ2-5 provide the parts outside the CDR3, is KAGVTQTPRYLIKTRGQQVTLSCSPISGHRSVSWYQQTPGQGLQFLFEYFSETQRNKGNFPGRFSGRQFSNSRSEMNVSTLELGDSALYLCASSSQDLQETQYFGPGTRLLVL.

The chain carries TRBV12-3 or TRBV12-4 and TRBJ1-1; D not resolved. Trimming removed 6 bases at V and 5 bases at J, with 10 bases between. This CDR3 has 12 amino acids. In nucleotides, the CDR3 is TGTGCCAGCAGCCCTACAGTGACTGAAGCTTTCTTT. Translation: CASSPTVTEAFF.

CDR3 amino acids: CASSPNRGGQETQYF. The CDR3 DNA reads TGTGCCAGCAGCCCAAATCGGGGGGGCCAAGAGACCCAGTACTTC. The rearrangement joins TRBV5-5 to TRBJ2-5; 8 bases fit TRBD2. The CDR3 has 15 residues. The trim removed 4 bases at V and 1 base at J, leaving 6 bases unmatched. Germline V CDR1 and CDR2: SGHKS, YYEKEE (reference sequence).

V gene TRBV6-5 combines with J gene TRBJ2-7, with TRBD1 identical over 8 bases. With V trimmed by 6 bases and J by 2 bases, 6 bases remained unmatched. Germline values: CDR1 MNHEY, CDR2 SVGAGI. The CDR3 sequence is 14 residues long. The CDR3 sequence is CASRPQGGAYEQYF. CDR3 DNA sequence: TGTGCCAGCAGACCACAGGGGGGCGCCTACGAGCAGTACTTC.

This clone was found once. V and J are TRBV5-1 and TRBJ2-6; 9 bases match TRBD2. Germline V gene lookup returns CDR1 SGHRS and CDR2 YFSETQ. The CDR3 spans 18 residues. The V gene end was trimmed by 3 bases and the J gene end by 0 bases; junction bases not matched to a gene: 7. The CDR3 here is CASSSLAGSLSGANVLTF. In nucleotides, the CDR3 is TGCGCCAGCAGCTCCCTAGCGGGATCCCTCTCTGGGGCCAACGTCCTGACTTTC.

The rearrangement links TRBV6-5 to TRBJ1-1, with unresolved D. Germline lookup yields CDR1 MNHEY and CDR2 SVGAGI. With 6 bases removed from V and 1 base from J, the gap between germline ends came to 15 bases. This CDR3 contains 15 residues. CDR3 loop: CASSSVVAGNTEAFF. The DNA for the CDR3 is TGTGCCAGCAGCTCCGTAGTTGCCGGGAACACTGAAGCTTTCTTT.

In its sample, this clone was seen a few times. The V gene is TRBV19, the J gene TRBJ1-5; TRBD1 might be the D (5 bases). Trimming removed 5 bases at V and 1 base at J, with 15 bases between. Germline V gene sequence: CDR1 LNHDA, CDR2 SQIVND (reference sequence). The CDR3 runs 16 residues. CDR3 DNA sequence: TGTGCCAGTAGTCCAACCCCGGGGGTGAGCAATCAGCCCCAGCATTTT. It is translated as CASSPTPGVSNQPQHF. The full variable domain, its missing parts supplied by reference TRBV19 and TRBJ1-5, is DGGITQSPKYLFRKEGQNVTLSCEQNLNHDAMYWYRQDPGQGLRLIYYSQIVNDFQKGDIAEGYSVSREKKESFPLTVTSAQKNPTAFYLCASSPTPGVSNQPQHFGDGTRLSIL.

This clone has just one count. The chain employs TRBV6-6 and TRBJ1-6, with D perhaps matching TRBD1 (6 bases). Trimming pared 6 bases from V and 7 bases from J, leaving 13 bases between. The CDR3 runs to 14 residues. Germline V lookup: CDR1 MNHNY, CDR2 SVGAGI (reference sequence). The chain's CDR3 is CASSPRDTNSPLHF. CDR3 DNA: TGTGCCAGCAGCCCTCGGGACACAAATTCACCCCTCCACTTT.

The chain recombines TRBV3-1 (or the pseudogene TRBV3-2) with TRBJ2-4, with D tentatively TRBD2 (7 bases). V was shortened by 7 bases and J by 1 base, with 17 bases between the two germline ends. In germline, CDR1 is LGHDT, CDR2 YNNKEL (reference sequence). This CDR3 is 16 amino acids long. CDR3 DNA sequence: TGTGCCAGCACCAAAGGGGGGGCAGGGGCCAAAAACATTCAGTACTTC. This translates into CASTKGGAGAKNIQYF.